One and the same sample provided the 17 T cell receptor beta chains below, sequenced in a study of blood T cell repertoires in COVID-19. The method was immunoSEQ multiplex PCR; TCRdb's version includes in-frame clones alone and lacks a portion of them. Found here are around 330,000 clones, over 75% of them singletons; the top ten hold over 8%. The sample consisted of PBMCs or T cells enriched from blood (not recorded which). The receptors originated from a woman between 40 and 55 years old who had recovered from COVID-19.

The chain combines TRBV25-1 with TRBJ2-6; 11 bases match TRBD2. V lost 5 bases to trimming and J lost 0 bases; unmatched junction nucleotides: 6. CDR1 is MGHDK, CDR2 SYGVNS, per germline. The CDR3 runs 18 residues. CDR3 sequence: CASSRTSGFSSGANVLTF. In DNA form, the CDR3 reads TGTGCCAGCAGTCGGACTAGCGGGTTTTCCTCTGGGGCCAACGTCCTGACTTTC.

This clone was observed a few times. DNA of the CDR3: TGTGCCAGCAGCTTGCTCGGGGGGGATCAGCCCCAGCATTTT. This sequence encodes CASSLLGGDQPQHF. V and J are TRBV11-1 and TRBJ1-5, with TRBD1 as a possible D gene (5 bases). Germline CDR1 and CDR2: SGHAT and FQDESV (reference sequence). V dropped 3 bases and J dropped 5 bases, with 11 bases sitting between them. The CDR3 is 14 residues long.

J is TRBJ1-6 and V is TRBV7-2, with a weak D call TRBD1 (5 bases). The V gene lost 0 bases and the J gene lost 8 bases, with 14 bases spanning the gap. This CDR3 has 16 residues. Germline CDR1 reads SGHTA; CDR2 reads FQGNSA. The CDR3 spells CASSLAQAHGDSPLHF. The CDR3 nucleotides read TGTGCCAGCAGCTTAGCACAGGCCCATGGGGATTCACCCCTCCACTTT. Supplemented by reference TRBV7-2 and TRBJ1-6, the full variable domain reads GAGVSQSPSNKVTEKGKDVELRCDPISGHTALYWYRQSLGQGLEFLIYFQGNSAPDKSGLPSDRFSAERTGGSVSTLTIQRTQQEDSAVYLCASSLAQAHGDSPLHFGNGTRLTVT.

The chain recombines TRBV10-3 with TRBJ2-2; 11 nucleotides line up with TRBD2. From germline, CDR1 is ENHRY and CDR2 SYGVKD. V trimming: 6 bases; J trimming: 3 bases; junction bases outside the gene matches: 6. The CDR3 sequence is 16 residues long. The CDR3: CAIRGTSGSHTGELFF. As DNA, the CDR3 is TGTGCCATCAGGGGGACTAGCGGTTCTCACACCGGGGAGCTGTTTTTT.

Worth noting for this clone: The identical CDR3 is also encoded by other nucleotide sequences in the sample. This chain uses TRBV9 with TRBJ2-5; the D is unclear. CDR1 and CDR2 (germline): SGDLS, YYNGEE. The CDR3 contains 13 residues. V lost 0 bases and J lost 5, with 8 bases in between. CDR3 DNA: TGTGCCAGCAGCGTAGCGGTCAGGGAGACCCAGTACTTC. Translated: CASSVAVRETQYF.

This clone occurred once. The CDR3 bases are TGTGCCAGCAGCGCCTCCGGAGATACGCAGTATTTT. Translated: CASSASGDTQYF. The chain carries TRBV9 and TRBJ2-3; D is ambiguous. Between the trimmed V and J ends, which lost 3 bases and 5 bases, there was a span of 7 bases. Per the germline V gene, CDR1 is SGDLS and CDR2 is YYNGEE. This CDR3 has 12 residues.

The chain links TRBV7-9 to TRBJ1-6; D unclear. V shed 1 base and J shed 8 bases, with 12 bases lying between them. Germline V gives CDR1 SEHNR, CDR2 FQNEAQ (reference sequence). The CDR3 consists of 15 residues. For the CDR3, the DNA is TGTGCCAGCAGCTTAGTAGCGGTCACCGATTCACCCCTCCACTTT. It specifies CASSLVAVTDSPLHF.

V gene TRBV27 combines with J gene TRBJ1-2, with TRBD1 matching over 7 bases. The CDR3 contains 12 residues. V was clipped by 6 bases and J by 7 bases; unmatched bases: 5. In germline, CDR1 is MNHEY, CDR2 SMNVEV (reference sequence). CDR3 DNA sequence: TGTGCCAGCAGCCCAGGGGGAATTGGCTACACCTTC. This translates into CASSPGGIGYTF.

The J gene is TRBJ2-1, the V gene TRBV19; 9 bases agree with TRBD2. The V gene end was trimmed by 5 bases and the J gene end by 5 bases; junction bases not matched to a gene: 10. This CDR3 spans 16 amino acids. CDR1 is LNHDA, CDR2 SQIVND, per germline (reference sequence). This chain's CDR3 is CASSSAASGANNEQFF. In DNA form, the CDR3 reads TGTGCCAGTAGTTCCGCTGCTAGCGGGGCTAACAATGAGCAGTTCTTC.

The chain carries TRBV25-1 and TRBJ2-2; D might be TRBD2 (6 bases). The V end was cut by 3 bases, the J end by 0 bases, with 11 bases between. From germline, CDR1 is MGHDK and CDR2 SYGVNS. The CDR3 has 16 amino acids. CDR3 amino acids: CASSDSGLANTGELFF. Here the CDR3 DNA reads TGTGCCAGCAGTGATTCGGGACTGGCGAACACCGGGGAGCTGTTTTTT.

This clone was observed a single time. The chain carries TRBV5-4 and TRBJ2-3; possible D gene TRBD1, 5 bases. The CDR3 consists of 14 residues. CDR1 is SGHNT, CDR2 YYREEE, per germline (reference sequence). V gave up 4 bases and J gave up 2 bases, with 11 bases separating them. The CDR3 bases are TGTGCCAGCAGCGATGACAGTTACACAGATACGCAGTATTTT. It is translated as CASSDDSYTDTQYF.

The chain employs TRBV24-1 and TRBJ2-1; 9 positions match TRBD1. V was pared by 3 bases and J by 3 bases, with 5 bases of the junction left unmatched. The CDR3 loop spans 16 amino acids. Germline CDR1 is KGHDR and CDR2 is SFDVKD. CDR3 sequence reads: CATSDLTGQGYNEQFF. CDR3 DNA: TGTGCCACCAGTGATCTGACGGGACAGGGCTACAATGAGCAGTTCTTC.

V gene TRBV27 combines with J gene TRBJ1-1; D might be TRBD1 (5 bases). V was shortened by 4 bases and J by 3 bases, with 21 bases between the two germline ends. This CDR3 contains 17 residues. Germline V lookup: CDR1 MNHEY, CDR2 SMNVEV (reference sequence). In DNA form, the CDR3 reads TGTGCCAGCAGTTCCCACGAACAAGGGGCGGGGTACACTGAAGCTTTCTTT. This translates into CASSSHEQGAGYTEAFF.

CDR3 protein: CASSPDTYSGANVLTF. The CDR3 DNA reads as TGTGCCAGCAGCCCGGACACTTACTCTGGGGCCAACGTCCTGACTTTC. The chain couples TRBV7-6 to TRBJ2-6, with a tentative D call TRBD1 (5 bases). The V end was cut by 5 bases, the J end by 0 bases, with 11 bases between. The CDR3 extends over 16 amino acids. Looked up from germline, CDR1 is SGHVS and CDR2 is FNYEAQ.

V usage is TRBV7-3 and J usage is TRBJ1-1; possibly TRBD1 for D (6 bases). The CDR3 has 14 residues. V lost 3 bases to trimming and J lost 8 bases, with 16 bases between them. Germline assignment: CDR1 SGHTA and CDR2 FQGTGA. CDR3 sequence (DNA): TGTGCCAGCAGCTTGGGAGGGGGGCCGGAGGAAGCTTTCTTT. This translates into CASSLGGGPEEAFF.

This chain uses TRBV4-3 with TRBJ2-1; D remains ambiguous. CDR3 length: 12 amino acids. Trimming shortened V by 1 base and J by 9 bases, and 7 bases separated the two germline ends. CDR1 and CDR2 (germline): LGHNA, YSLEER. CDR3 DNA: TGCGCCAGCAGCCAAGTGAACGGTGAGCAGTTCTTC. As protein: CASSQVNGEQFF.

The chain uses TRBV2 and TRBJ1-2; D is ambiguous. Germline loops: CDR1 SNHLY, CDR2 FYNNEI. CDR3 size: 11 residues. Between the trimmed V and J ends, which lost 7 bases and 1 base, there was a span of 4 bases. The CDR3 DNA reads TGTGCCAGCACCCTTAACTATGGCTACACCTTC. Translated: CASTLNYGYTF.